This passage covers 25 T cell receptor beta chains from one sample sequenced in a study of CD8+ T cells in alopecia areata. Treatment here: oral pan-JAK inhibitor, 5-10 mg twice daily. Extracted from the samples, RNA was reverse transcribed into cDNA to serve as the sequencing template. TCRdb keeps only in-frame clones here, not all; method: immunoSEQ multiplex PCR. The table includes approximately 200,000 clones, approximately 56% detected once. The source material was CD4+ T cells sorted from blood, sampled at week 4, from a patient treated with tofacitinib. The receptor set was obtained from a human donor with alopecia areata.

The J gene is TRBJ2-5, the V gene TRBV27; D gene unclear. The CDR3 covers 15 residues. The germline V gene encodes CDR1 MNHEY and CDR2 SMNVEV (reference sequence). V lost 6 bases and J 2 bases, leaving 16 bases between the germline ends. The DNA of the CDR3 is TGTGCCAGCAGGTCACCTTCCGGGTTTCAAGAGACCCAGTACTTC. Translation: CASRSPSGFQETQYF.

V and J are TRBV30 and TRBJ2-5, with 13 positions matching TRBD2. CDR1 and CDR2 from the germline V gene are GTSNPN and SVGIG (reference sequence). The CDR3 spans 18 residues. The V gene end was trimmed by 3 bases and the J gene end by 3 bases; junction bases not matched to a gene: 13. The CDR3 here is CAWSSAIGLAGEKETQYF. The CDR3 DNA sequence: TGTGCCTGGAGCTCTGCTATCGGACTAGCGGGGGAGAAAGAGACCCAGTACTTC.

The rearrangement joins TRBV7-2 to TRBJ1-2, with 10 bases identical to TRBD1. Trimming removed 8 bases from V and 7 bases from J; junction bases left unmatched: 10. The CDR3 is 14 residues long. Germline CDR1 is SGHTA and CDR2 is FQGNSA. The CDR3 DNA sequence: TGTGCCAGCTCGCGGACCGGACAGGGGGTTGGCTACACCTTC. Its translation: CASSRTGQGVGYTF.

The sample holds a few counts of this clone. This chain uses TRBV30 with TRBJ1-3; D ambiguous. CDR1 is GTSNPN and CDR2 is SVGIG in the germline V gene (reference sequence). The ends were cut back, 3 bases at V and 0 bases at J, with 18 bases in the middle. This CDR3 comprises 17 residues. CDR3 residues: CAWRAASSGFSGNTIYF. CDR3 in DNA: TGTGCCTGGAGAGCTGCATCGTCAGGATTCTCTGGAAACACCATATATTTT.

The sample holds a few counts of this clone. The genes are TRBV4-2 and TRBJ2-7; D could derive from TRBD1 or TRBD2 (7 bases each). Deletions cut 0 bases from V and 3 bases from J, with 18 bases between. The CDR3 is 17 amino acids. Per germline, CDR1 LGHNA and CDR2 YNFKEQ. This CDR3 is CASSQDLGGGGLYEQYF. The CDR3 region has the DNA TGTGCCAGCAGCCAAGATCTTGGGGGAGGGGGCCTCTACGAGCAGTACTTC.

The rearrangement joins TRBV5-1 to TRBJ2-6, with D maybe TRBD2 (6 bases). The V end was cut by 6 bases, the J end by 3 bases, with 10 bases between. The germline V gene has CDR1 SGHRS and CDR2 YFSETQ. The CDR3 is 14 residues long. The CDR3 nucleotides read TGCGCCAGCACAGCGGGTAGTGGGGCCAACGTCCTGACTTTC. The encoded protein is CASTAGSGANVLTF.

This chain connects TRBV7-6 to TRBJ2-1, with TRBD1 matching over 9 bases. From germline, CDR1 is SGHVS and CDR2 FNYEAQ. V dropped 4 bases and J dropped 3; count of bases not matched to a gene: 4. This CDR3 comprises 15 residues. The CDR3 spells CASSSTGGSYNEQFF. The CDR3 bases are TGTGCCAGCAGCTCGACAGGGGGAAGCTACAATGAGCAGTTCTTC.

V is TRBV29-1 and J is TRBJ2-1; 11 bases are shared with TRBD2. The V and J ends lost 6 bases and 8 bases, in that order; junction bases with no gene match: 6. Germline CDR1 SQVTM, CDR2 ANQGSEA. The CDR3 covers 13 residues. This chain's CDR3 is CSVELAGGHEQFF. The CDR3 DNA reads as TGCAGCGTCGAATTAGCGGGGGGGCATGAGCAGTTCTTC.

This clone was seen at least ten times. This sequence joins TRBV28 and TRBJ2-7, with D possibly TRBD1 on 5 matching bases. The CDR3 is 15 residues long. Per germline, CDR1 MDHEN and CDR2 SYDVKM. With 1 base removed from V and 0 bases from J, the gap between germline ends came to 10 bases. CDR3 in amino acids: CASSLLAGPSYEQYF. DNA for the CDR3: TGTGCCAGCAGTTTATTAGCAGGGCCCTCCTACGAGCAGTACTTC.

V and J are TRBV6-1 and TRBJ1-5, with 9 positions matching TRBD1. The junction had 4 bases not matched to a gene; V was cut back by 6 bases and J by 7 bases. Germline CDR1 is MNHNS and CDR2 is SASEGT. CDR3 length: 13 amino acids. DNA of the CDR3: TGTGCCAGCAGCCGGACAGGGGTCCAGCCCCAGCATTTT. The encoded protein is CASSRTGVQPQHF.

Worth noting for this clone: Distinct nucleotide sequences in the sample also encode this CDR3. The J gene is TRBJ1-1, the V gene TRBV5-1; tentative D call: TRBD1 (5 bases). Germline assignment: CDR1 SGHRS and CDR2 YFSETQ. The CDR3 has 13 amino acids. V lost 2 bases to trimming and J lost 0 bases, with 5 bases between them. In nucleotides, the CDR3 is TGCGCCAGCAGCTTAGGGGTGAACACTGAAGCTTTCTTT. Translating it yields CASSLGVNTEAFF.

Details on this clone: Other DNA sequences from this sample encode an identical CDR3 as well. V usage is TRBV29-1 and J usage is TRBJ1-4; a weak D match, TRBD1 (6 bases). Between the trimmed V and J ends, which lost 6 bases and 2 bases, there was a span of 10 bases. The CDR3 has 13 amino acids. CDR1 SQVTM and CDR2 ANQGSEA come from the germline V gene. The CDR3 region has the DNA TGCAGCGTGGAAAGGGGGACTAATGAAAAACTGTTTTTT. Its translation: CSVERGTNEKLFF.

The chain recombines TRBV5-5 with TRBJ1-2, with D tentatively TRBD1 (6 bases). V was shortened by 0 bases and J by 3 bases, with 9 bases between the two germline ends. CDR3 size: 14 residues. Germline V lookup: CDR1 SGHKS, CDR2 YYEKEE (reference sequence). The CDR3 loop reads CASSLVPGDYGYTF. As DNA, the CDR3 is TGTGCCAGCAGCTTGGTCCCAGGGGACTATGGCTACACCTTC.

The sample holds a few counts of this clone. The rearrangement uses TRBV27 and TRBJ2-3, with D unclear. V lost 8 bases and J lost 15, with 18 bases in between. Germline lookup yields CDR1 MNHEY and CDR2 SMNVEV (reference sequence). The CDR3 runs to 11 residues. The CDR3 spells CASGPTVVVYF. The CDR3 nucleotides are TGTGCCAGCGGTCCGACGGTGGTGGTTTATTTT.

A few counts support this clone. This chain connects TRBV10-3 to TRBJ1-1; weak D call: TRBD1 (6 bases). Germline V gene lookup returns CDR1 ENHRY and CDR2 SYGVKD. Trimming shortened V by 3 bases and J by 1 base, and 15 bases separated the two germline ends. This CDR3 is 16 amino acids long. CDR3 sequence: CAISETPGTPNTEAFF. The CDR3 DNA reads TGTGCCATCAGTGAAACCCCCGGGACACCGAACACTGAAGCTTTCTTT.

The CDR3 spells CASSLATGGTEAFF. CDR3 in DNA: TGCGCCAGCAGCTTGGCGACAGGGGGCACTGAAGCTTTCTTT. The V call is TRBV5-1, the J call TRBJ1-1, with 9 bases matching TRBD1. V shed 0 bases, J shed 4 bases, and the junction held 1 base outside the gene matches. Germline V lookup: CDR1 SGHRS, CDR2 YFSETQ. CDR3 length: 14 amino acids.

The rearrangement joins TRBV29-1 to TRBJ2-2, with 7 bases lining up with TRBD2. The CDR3 loop spans 14 amino acids. Per the germline V gene, CDR1 is SQVTM and CDR2 is ANQGSEA. After removal of 7 bases from V and 1 base from J, the junction contained 6 bases not matched to a gene. CDR3 nucleotides: TGCAGCGCAGCGACGGGGGGGAACACCGGGGAGCTGTTTTTT. It translates to CSAATGGNTGELFF.

This rearrangement joins TRBV5-6 to TRBJ1-1; no clear D. The CDR3 extends over 11 amino acids. V was clipped by 2 bases and J by 6 bases, with 5 bases between them. Germline V gene lookup returns CDR1 SGHDT and CDR2 YYEEEE. The CDR3 sequence: CASSFGPEAFF. The DNA for the CDR3 is TGTGCCAGCAGCTTTGGTCCTGAAGCTTTCTTT.

The genes are TRBV28 and TRBJ2-7; D is undetermined. CDR3 size: 10 residues. V was trimmed by 1 base and J by 5 bases, leaving 0 bases between them. Germline CDR1 is MDHEN and CDR2 is SYDVKM. The CDR3 DNA follows: TGTGCCAGCAGTTTATACGAGCAGTACTTC. Translation: CASSLYEQYF.

The table lists this clone with a few counts. The V and J genes are TRBV6-1 and TRBJ2-5, with D perhaps TRBD1 or TRBD2 (5 bases each). This CDR3 is built from 15 residues. Germline V lookup: CDR1 MNHNS, CDR2 SASEGT. Trimming shortened V by 0 bases and J by 2 bases, and 10 bases separated the two germline ends. The CDR3 sequence is CASSEAWDPQETQYF. The CDR3 nucleotides read TGTGCCAGCAGTGAAGCGTGGGACCCTCAAGAGACCCAGTACTTC.

This clone appeared a few times. This chain links TRBV4-3 with TRBJ1-2; 11 bases line up with TRBD1. The germline gives CDR1 LGHNA, CDR2 YSLEER. The CDR3 is 17 amino acids. Trimming took 1 base from V and 5 from J; bases not matched to a gene: 9. CDR3 sequence (DNA): TGCGCCAGCAGCCAAGTCGTTTCGGGACAGGGGGTGTATGGCTACACCTTC. This translates into CASSQVVSGQGVYGYTF.

This clone was seen only a few times. The chain joins TRBV27 to TRBJ2-7; D not certain. The CDR3 totals 14 residues. CDR1 is MNHEY, CDR2 SMNVEV, per germline (reference sequence). Trimming cost V 2 bases and J 1 base, with 9 bases left between them. The CDR3 sequence is CASSLKGFSYEQYF. The CDR3 region has the DNA TGTGCCAGCAGTTTAAAAGGGTTTTCCTACGAGCAGTACTTC.

J is TRBJ2-4 and V is TRBV7-2, with TRBD2 as a possible D gene (5 bases). The CDR3 contains 14 residues. V was pared by 5 bases and J by 10 bases, with 18 bases between. Germline CDR1 reads SGHTA; CDR2 reads FQGNSA. This CDR3 is CASSPLGGRDIQYF. The CDR3 coding sequence is TGTGCCAGCAGCCCCCTAGGTGGGAGAGATATTCAGTACTTC.

The genes are TRBV4-1 and TRBJ1-1; D perhaps matches TRBD1 (6 bases). V was clipped by 0 bases and J by 8 bases, with 16 bases between them. Germline values: CDR1 MGHRA, CDR2 YSYEKL. CDR3 length: 15 amino acids. The CDR3 DNA reads as TGCGCCAGCAGCCAAGATCAGCCCACAGGGAAGGAAGCTTTCTTT. Its protein product is CASSQDQPTGKEAFF.

This rearrangement joins TRBV29-1 to TRBJ2-5; a weak D match, TRBD1 (5 bases). The CDR3 sequence is 13 residues long. Germline CDR1 SQVTM, CDR2 ANQGSEA. The V gene lost 4 bases and the J gene lost 5 bases, with 14 bases spanning the gap. The CDR3 loop reads CSVGLRVWETQYF. Written as DNA, the CDR3 is TGCAGCGTTGGTCTCAGGGTGTGGGAGACCCAGTACTTC.